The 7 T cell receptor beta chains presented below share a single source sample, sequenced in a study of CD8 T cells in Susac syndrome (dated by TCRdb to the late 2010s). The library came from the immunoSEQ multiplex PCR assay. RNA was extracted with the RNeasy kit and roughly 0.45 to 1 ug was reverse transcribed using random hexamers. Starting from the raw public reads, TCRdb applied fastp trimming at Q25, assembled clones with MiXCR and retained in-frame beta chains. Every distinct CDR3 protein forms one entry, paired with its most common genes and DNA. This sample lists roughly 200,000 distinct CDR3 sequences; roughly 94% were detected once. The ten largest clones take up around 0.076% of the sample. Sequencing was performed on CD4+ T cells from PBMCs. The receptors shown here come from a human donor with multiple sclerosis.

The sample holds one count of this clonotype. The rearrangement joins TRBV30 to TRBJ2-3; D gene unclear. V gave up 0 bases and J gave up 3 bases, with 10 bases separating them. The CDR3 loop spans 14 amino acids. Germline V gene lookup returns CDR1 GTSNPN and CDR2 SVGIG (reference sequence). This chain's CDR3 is CAWSVLRQTDTQYF. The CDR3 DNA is TGTGCCTGGAGTGTACTGAGGCAGACAGATACGCAGTATTTT.

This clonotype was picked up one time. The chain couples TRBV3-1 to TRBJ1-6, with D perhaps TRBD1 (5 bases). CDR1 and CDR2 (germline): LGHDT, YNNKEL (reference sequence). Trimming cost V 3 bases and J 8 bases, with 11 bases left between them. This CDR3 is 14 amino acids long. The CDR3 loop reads CASSQGLHDSPLHF. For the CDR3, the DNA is TGTGCCAGCAGCCAGGGGCTCCATGATTCACCCCTCCACTTT.

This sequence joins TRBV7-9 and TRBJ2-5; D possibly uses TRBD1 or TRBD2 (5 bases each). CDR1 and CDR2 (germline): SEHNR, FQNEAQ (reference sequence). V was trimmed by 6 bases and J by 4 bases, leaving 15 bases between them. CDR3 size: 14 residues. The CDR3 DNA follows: TGTGCCAGCAGTCTCCCTCGGGACGTAGAGACCCAGTACTTC. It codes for CASSLPRDVETQYF.

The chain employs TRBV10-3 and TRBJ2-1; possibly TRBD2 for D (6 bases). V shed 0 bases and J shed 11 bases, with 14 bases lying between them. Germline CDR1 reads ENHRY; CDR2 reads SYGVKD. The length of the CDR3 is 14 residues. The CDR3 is CAISESAGFAQQFF. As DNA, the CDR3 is TGTGCCATCAGTGAGTCGGCGGGGTTTGCCCAGCAGTTCTTC.

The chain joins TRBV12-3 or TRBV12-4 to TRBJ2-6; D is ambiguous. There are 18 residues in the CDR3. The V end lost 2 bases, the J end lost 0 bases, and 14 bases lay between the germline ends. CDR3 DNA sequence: TGTGCCAGCAGTTTATCGGGCGGCAGTAGCTCTGGGGCCAACGTCCTGACTTTC. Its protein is CASSLSGGSSSGANVLTF.

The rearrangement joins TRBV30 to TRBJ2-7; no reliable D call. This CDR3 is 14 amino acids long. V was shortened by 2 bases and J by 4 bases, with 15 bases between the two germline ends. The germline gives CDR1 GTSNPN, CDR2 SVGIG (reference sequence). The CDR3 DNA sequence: TGTGCCTGGAGTTGGTCAAACGCAGTGTACGAGCAGTACTTC. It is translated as CAWSWSNAVYEQYF.

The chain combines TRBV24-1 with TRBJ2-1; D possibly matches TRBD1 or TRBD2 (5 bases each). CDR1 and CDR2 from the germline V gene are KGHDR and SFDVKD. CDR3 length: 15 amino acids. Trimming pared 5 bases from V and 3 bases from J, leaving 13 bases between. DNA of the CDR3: TGTGCCACCAGTGGTCCAGCGGACAACTACAATGAGCAGTTCTTC. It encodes CATSGPADNYNEQFF.